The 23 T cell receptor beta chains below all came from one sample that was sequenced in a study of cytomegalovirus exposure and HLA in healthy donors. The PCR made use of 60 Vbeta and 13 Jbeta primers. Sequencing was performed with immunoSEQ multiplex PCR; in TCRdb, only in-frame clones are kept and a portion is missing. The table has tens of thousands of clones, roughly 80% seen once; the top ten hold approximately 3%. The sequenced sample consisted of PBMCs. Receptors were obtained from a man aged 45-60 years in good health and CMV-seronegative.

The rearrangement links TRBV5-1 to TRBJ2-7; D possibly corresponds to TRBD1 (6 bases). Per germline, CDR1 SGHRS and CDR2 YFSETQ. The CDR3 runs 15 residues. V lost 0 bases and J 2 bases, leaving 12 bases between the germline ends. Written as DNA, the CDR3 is TGCGCCAGCAGCTTGGGCCCAGGGGTTACCTACGAGCAGTACTTC. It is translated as CASSLGPGVTYEQYF.

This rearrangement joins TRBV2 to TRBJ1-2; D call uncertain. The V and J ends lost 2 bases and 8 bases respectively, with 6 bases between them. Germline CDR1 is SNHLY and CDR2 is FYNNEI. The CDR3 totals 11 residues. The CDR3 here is CASSESPGYTF. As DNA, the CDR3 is TGTGCCAGCAGTGAAAGCCCCGGCTACACCTTC. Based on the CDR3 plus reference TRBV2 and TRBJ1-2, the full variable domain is EPEVTQTPSHQVTQMGQEVILRCVPISNHLYFYWYRQILGQKVEFLVSFYNNEISEKSEIFDDQFSVERPDGSNFTLKIRSTKLEDSAMYFCASSESPGYTFGSGTRLTVV.

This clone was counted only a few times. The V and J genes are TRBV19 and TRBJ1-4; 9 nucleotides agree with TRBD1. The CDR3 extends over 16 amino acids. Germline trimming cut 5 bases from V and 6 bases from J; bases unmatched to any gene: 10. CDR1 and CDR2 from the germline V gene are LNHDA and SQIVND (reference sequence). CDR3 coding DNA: TGTGCCAGTAGTGCGGACGCCGGGACAGGGTATGAAAAACTGTTTTTT. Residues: CASSADAGTGYEKLFF.

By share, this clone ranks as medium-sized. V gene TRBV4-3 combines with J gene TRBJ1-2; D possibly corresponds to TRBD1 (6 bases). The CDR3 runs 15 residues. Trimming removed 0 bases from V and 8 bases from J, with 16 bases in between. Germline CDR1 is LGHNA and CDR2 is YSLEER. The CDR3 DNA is TGCGCCAGCAGCCAAGACGGGGCGGGGGCGGGCGGCTACACCTTC. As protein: CASSQDGAGAGGYTF.

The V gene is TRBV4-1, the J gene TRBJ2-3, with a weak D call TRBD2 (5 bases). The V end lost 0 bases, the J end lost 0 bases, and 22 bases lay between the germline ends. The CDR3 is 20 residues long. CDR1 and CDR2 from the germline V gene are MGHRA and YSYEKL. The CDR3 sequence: CASSQEIEAAPTTSTDTQYF. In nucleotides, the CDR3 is TGCGCCAGCAGCCAAGAAATAGAAGCGGCCCCAACCACTAGCACAGATACGCAGTATTTT.

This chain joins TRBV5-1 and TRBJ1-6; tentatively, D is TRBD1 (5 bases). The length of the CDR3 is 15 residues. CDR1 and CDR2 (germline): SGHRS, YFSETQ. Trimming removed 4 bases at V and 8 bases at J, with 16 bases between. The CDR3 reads CASSPQTAGDSPLHF. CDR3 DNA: TGCGCCAGCAGCCCTCAGACAGCTGGGGATTCACCCCTCCACTTT.

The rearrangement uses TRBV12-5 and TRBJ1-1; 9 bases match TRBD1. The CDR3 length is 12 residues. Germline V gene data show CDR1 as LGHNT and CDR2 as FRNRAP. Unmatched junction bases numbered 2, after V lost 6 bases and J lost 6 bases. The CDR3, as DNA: TGTGCTAGTGGATGGACAGGGGCTGAAGCTTTCTTT. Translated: CASGWTGAEAFF.

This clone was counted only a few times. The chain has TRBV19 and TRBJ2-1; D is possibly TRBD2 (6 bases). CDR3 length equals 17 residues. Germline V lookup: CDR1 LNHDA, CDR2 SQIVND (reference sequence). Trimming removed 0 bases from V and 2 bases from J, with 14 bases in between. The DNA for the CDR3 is TGTGCCAGTAGTATAGAATCGGGAGTGATCCCCTACAATGAGCAGTTCTTC. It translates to CASSIESGVIPYNEQFF.

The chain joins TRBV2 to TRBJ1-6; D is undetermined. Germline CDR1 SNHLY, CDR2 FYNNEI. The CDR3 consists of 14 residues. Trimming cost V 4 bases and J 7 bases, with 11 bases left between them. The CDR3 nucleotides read TGTGCCAGCAGTGCGGTGTCGGGAAATTCACCCCTCCACTTT. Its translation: CASSAVSGNSPLHF.

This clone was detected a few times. The CDR3 sequence is CASSTNYEQYF. CDR3 sequence (DNA): TGTGCCAGCAGTACTAATTACGAGCAGTACTTC. V gene TRBV11-2 combines with J gene TRBJ2-7; the D is unclear. CDR1 is SGHAT and CDR2 is FQNNGV in the germline V gene. V lost 6 bases and J 4 bases, leaving 7 bases between the germline ends. CDR3 size: 11 residues.

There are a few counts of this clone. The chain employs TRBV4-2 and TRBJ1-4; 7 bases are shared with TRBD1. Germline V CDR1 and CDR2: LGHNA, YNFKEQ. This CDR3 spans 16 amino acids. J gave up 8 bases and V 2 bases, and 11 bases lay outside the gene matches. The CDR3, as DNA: TGTGCCAGCAGCCAAACCTTCCAGGGGGGAAAGGAAAAACTGTTTTTT. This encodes CASSQTFQGGKEKLFF.

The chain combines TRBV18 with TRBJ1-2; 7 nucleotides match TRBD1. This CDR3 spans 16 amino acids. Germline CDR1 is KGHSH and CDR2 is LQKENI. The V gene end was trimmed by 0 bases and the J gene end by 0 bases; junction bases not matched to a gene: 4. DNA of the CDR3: TGTGCCAGCTCACCACCTGGCACAGGGGCTAACTATGGCTACACCTTC. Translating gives CASSPPGTGANYGYTF.

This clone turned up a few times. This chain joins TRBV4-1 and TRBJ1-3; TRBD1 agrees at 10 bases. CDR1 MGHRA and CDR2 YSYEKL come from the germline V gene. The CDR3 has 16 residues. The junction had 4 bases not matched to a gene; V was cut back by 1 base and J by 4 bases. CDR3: CASSQGQGASGNTIYF. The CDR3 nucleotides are TGCGCCAGCAGCCAAGGACAGGGGGCTTCAGGAAACACCATATATTTT.

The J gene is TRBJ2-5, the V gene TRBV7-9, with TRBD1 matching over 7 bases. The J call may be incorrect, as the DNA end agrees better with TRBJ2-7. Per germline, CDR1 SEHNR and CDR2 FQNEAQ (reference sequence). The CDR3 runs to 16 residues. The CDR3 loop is CASSSIQGPKTYEQYF. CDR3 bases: TGTGCCAGCAGCTCAATACAGGGGCCCAAAACCTACGAGCAGTACTTC.

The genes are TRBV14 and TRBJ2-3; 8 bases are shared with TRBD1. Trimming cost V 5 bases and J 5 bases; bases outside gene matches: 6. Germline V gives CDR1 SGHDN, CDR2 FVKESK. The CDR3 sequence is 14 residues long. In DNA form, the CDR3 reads TGTGCCAGCAGCTTTCGACAGGGGCAAGATACGCAGTATTTT. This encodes CASSFRQGQDTQYF. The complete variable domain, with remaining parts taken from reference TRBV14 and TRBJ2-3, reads EAGVTQFPSHSVIEKGQTVTLRCDPISGHDNLYWYRRVMGKEIKFLLHFVKESKQDESGMPNNRFLAERTGGTYSTLKVQPAELEDSGVYFCASSFRQGQDTQYFGPGTRLTVL.

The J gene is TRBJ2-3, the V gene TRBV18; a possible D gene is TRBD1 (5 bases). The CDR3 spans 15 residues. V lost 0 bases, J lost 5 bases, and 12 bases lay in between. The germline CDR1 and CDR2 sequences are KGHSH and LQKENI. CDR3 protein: CASSPPGPVGDTQYF. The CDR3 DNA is TGTGCCAGCTCACCACCGGGGCCGGTGGGAGATACGCAGTATTTT.

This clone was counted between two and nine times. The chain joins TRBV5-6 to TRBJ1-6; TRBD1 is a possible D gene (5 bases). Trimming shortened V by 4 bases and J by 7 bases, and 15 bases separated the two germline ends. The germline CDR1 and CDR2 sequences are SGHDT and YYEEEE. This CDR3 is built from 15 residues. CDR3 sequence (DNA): TGTGCCAGCAGCCCGCCGCCAGGGTTCAATTCACCCCTCCACTTT. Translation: CASSPPPGFNSPLHF.

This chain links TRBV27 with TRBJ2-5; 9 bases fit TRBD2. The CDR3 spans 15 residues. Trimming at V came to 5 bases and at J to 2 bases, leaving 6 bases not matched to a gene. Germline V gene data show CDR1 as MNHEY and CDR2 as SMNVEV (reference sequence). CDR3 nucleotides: TGTGCCAGCAGTGACGCGGGGGGGAAGCAAGAGACCCAGTACTTC. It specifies CASSDAGGKQETQYF.

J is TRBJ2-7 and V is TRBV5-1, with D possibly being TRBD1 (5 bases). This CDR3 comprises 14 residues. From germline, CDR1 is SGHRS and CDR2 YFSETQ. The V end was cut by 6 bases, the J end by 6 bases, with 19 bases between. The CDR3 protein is CASNTGDTLSEQYF. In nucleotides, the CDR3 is TGCGCCAGCAACACAGGTGATACCCTATCCGAGCAGTACTTC.

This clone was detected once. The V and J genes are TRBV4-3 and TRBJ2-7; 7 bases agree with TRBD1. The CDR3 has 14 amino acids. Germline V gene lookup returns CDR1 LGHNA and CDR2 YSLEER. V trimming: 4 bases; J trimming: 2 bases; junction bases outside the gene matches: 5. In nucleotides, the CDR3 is TGCGCCAGCAGCCCGAGACAGGGACCCTACGAGCAGTACTTC. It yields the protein CASSPRQGPYEQYF.

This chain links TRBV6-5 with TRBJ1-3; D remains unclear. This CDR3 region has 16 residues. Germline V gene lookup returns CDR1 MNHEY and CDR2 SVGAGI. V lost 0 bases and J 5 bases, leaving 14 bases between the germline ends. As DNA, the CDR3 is TGTGCCAGCAGTTACTCCAATCGAGGGTTTCGAAACACCATATATTTT. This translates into CASSYSNRGFRNTIYF.

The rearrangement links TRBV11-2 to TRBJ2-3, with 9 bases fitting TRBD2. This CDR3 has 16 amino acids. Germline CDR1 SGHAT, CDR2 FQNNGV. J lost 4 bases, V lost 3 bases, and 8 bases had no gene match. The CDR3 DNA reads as TGTGCCAGCAGCTTGTTAGCGGGAGAAGGGGCAGATACGCAGTATTTT. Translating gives CASSLLAGEGADTQYF.

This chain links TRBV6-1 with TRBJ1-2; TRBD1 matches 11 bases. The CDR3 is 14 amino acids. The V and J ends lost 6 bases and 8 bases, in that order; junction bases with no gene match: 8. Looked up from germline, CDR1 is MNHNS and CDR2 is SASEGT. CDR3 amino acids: CASSVGQGAVGYTF. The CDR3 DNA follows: TGTGCCAGCAGCGTTGGACAGGGGGCGGTGGGCTACACCTTC.